This entry lists 9 T cell receptor beta chains sequenced from one sample in a study of T cell repertoires in aging, cancer and after chemotherapy. Multiplex touch-down PCR with TRB-A/B primers amplified rearranged V-D-J TRB sequences. From the multiplex PCR reads, TCRdb called clonotypes with MiXCR, one entry per CDR3 protein. The sample consists of 4,900 or so distinct CDR3 sequences, roughly 40% of them appearing once. The template was genomic DNA from peripheral blood, not RNA. The sample consisted of blood. The source of these receptors is a human donor with a blood cancer.

This clonotype has more than one count but fewer than ten. The V gene is TRBV7-2, the J gene TRBJ2-6, with D possibly matching TRBD2 (6 bases). The CDR3 runs 13 residues. V shed 9 bases and J shed 1 base, with 7 bases lying between them. The germline gives CDR1 SGHTA, CDR2 FQGNSA. The CDR3 protein is CARAGSGANVLTF. CDR3 DNA: TGTGCCAGGGCGGGGTCTGGGGCCAACGTCCTGACTTTC. Full variable domain (remainder filled in from reference TRBV7-2 and TRBJ2-6): GAGVSQSPSNKVTEKGKDVELRCDPISGHTALYWYRQSLGQGLEFLIYFQGNSAPDKSGLPSDRFSAERTGGSVSTLTIQRTQQEDSAVYLCARAGSGANVLTFGAGSRLTVL.

The chain joins TRBV7-9 to TRBJ1-1, with D perhaps TRBD1 (6 bases). Trimming took 3 bases from V and 1 from J, leaving 15 bases between them. Per germline, CDR1 SEHNR and CDR2 FQNEAQ (reference sequence). This CDR3 region has 16 residues. The CDR3 reads CASSFPPGHKNTEAFF. CDR3 DNA sequence: TGTGCCAGCAGCTTCCCTCCGGGACACAAGAACACTGAAGCTTTCTTT. Full variable domain (remainder filled in from reference TRBV7-9 and TRBJ1-1): DTGVSQNPRHKITKRGQNVTFRCDPISEHNRLYWYRQTLGQGPEFLTYFQNEAQLEKSRLLSDRFSAERPKGSFSTLEIQRTEQGDSAMYLCASSFPPGHKNTEAFFGQGTRLTVV.

This clonotype was seen a few times. The CDR3 nucleotides read TGTGCCAGTAGTGTGCGACTCGGGACACCTACCTACGAGCAGTACTTC. Translating gives CASSVRLGTPTYEQYF. The rearrangement links TRBV19 to TRBJ2-7; weak D call: TRBD1 (6 bases). Trimming cost V 5 bases and J 2 bases, with 19 bases left between them. CDR3 size: 16 residues. Germline assignment: CDR1 LNHDA and CDR2 SQIVND (reference sequence). The full variable domain, its missing parts supplied by reference TRBV19 and TRBJ2-7, is DGGITQSPKYLFRKEGQNVTLSCEQNLNHDAMYWYRQDPGQGLRLIYYSQIVNDFQKGDIAEGYSVSREKKESFPLTVTSAQKNPTAFYLCASSVRLGTPTYEQYFGPGTRLTVT.

This clonotype was counted once. The chain uses TRBV6-1 and TRBJ2-2; no clear D. Germline CDR1 is MNHNS and CDR2 is SASEGT. V lost 4 bases and J lost 3, with 15 bases in between. The CDR3 totals 16 residues. The CDR3: CASSVSPPGYTGELFF. Here the CDR3 DNA reads TGTGCCAGCAGTGTTTCCCCCCCCGGGTACACCGGGGAGCTGTTTTTT.

This clonotype was seen more than once but under ten times. This chain links TRBV12-3 or TRBV12-4 with TRBJ1-2; possible D gene TRBD1, 5 bases. CDR3 length: 12 amino acids. V lost 8 bases to trimming and J lost 7 bases, with 14 bases between them. CDR3 in amino acids: CASPLGEGGYTF. The CDR3 region has the DNA TGTGCCAGCCCTTTAGGGGAAGGTGGCTACACCTTC.

This clonotype is a singleton in its sample. The V gene is TRBV6-5, the J gene TRBJ1-1; D not certain. V was pared by 7 bases and J by 1 base, with 10 bases between. Per germline, CDR1 MNHEY and CDR2 SVGAGI. The CDR3 consists of 13 residues. In nucleotides, the CDR3 is TGTGCCAGCACCGAGTGGGAGAACACTGAAGCTTTCTTT. It encodes CASTEWENTEAFF.

This clonotype was seen a handful of times. The rearrangement links TRBV30 to TRBJ2-1; D may be TRBD1 or TRBD2 (5 bases each). The CDR3 is made up of 11 amino acids. Germline values: CDR1 GTSNPN, CDR2 SVGIG (reference sequence). Trimming removed 5 bases from V and 10 bases from J, with 12 bases in between. The chain's CDR3 is CAWGSWGEQFF. Here the CDR3 DNA reads TGTGCCTGGGGCTCTTGGGGGGAGCAGTTCTTC.

This sequence joins TRBV30 and TRBJ2-1; maybe TRBD1 (5 bases). Trimming took off 2 bases at V and 4 bases at J, with 9 bases between the two ends. CDR1 is GTSNPN, CDR2 SVGIG, per germline (reference sequence). CDR3 size: 13 residues. The CDR3 coding sequence is TGTGCCTGGAGTAGGGGCGGATACAATGAGCAGTTCTTC. Amino acid sequence: CAWSRGGYNEQFF.

The rearrangement links TRBV5-6 to TRBJ2-7; TRBD1 is a possible D gene (5 bases). The CDR3 contains 12 residues. The germline V gene has CDR1 SGHDT and CDR2 YYEEEE. Here the CDR3 DNA reads TGCGCCAGCAGCTTTTCAGGGAACGAGCAGTACGTC. It is translated as CASSFSGNEQYV.